The 30 T cell receptor beta chains listed next were all sequenced from one sample in a study of shared clonotypes between healthy human individuals. The assay was immunoSEQ multiplex PCR, and TCRdb's table has in-frame clones only and misses some. The table shows some 2 million clones, with 85% to 95% occurring only once. The sequenced sample consisted of naive CD4+ T cells sorted from blood. The subset is: CD45RA+ positively selected. The source of these receptors is a man younger than 30 in good health.

The rearrangement links TRBV18 to TRBJ2-5, with D unresolved. Trimming removed 6 bases from V and 1 base from J, with 9 bases in between. The length of the CDR3 is 13 residues. Germline loops: CDR1 KGHSH, CDR2 LQKENI. DNA of the CDR3: TGTGCCAGCTCGCTATTAGTCCAAGAGACCCAGTACTTC. Translation gives CASSLLVQETQYF.

The genes are TRBV4-3 and TRBJ2-2; no reliable D call. CDR3 length equals 17 residues. V lost 0 bases and J 6 bases, leaving 17 bases between the germline ends. Germline V gene sequence: CDR1 LGHNA, CDR2 YSLEER. DNA for the CDR3: TGCGCCAGCAGCCAAGAGATAAGTGGGATTACGGCCGGGGAGCTGTTTTTT. It codes for CASSQEISGITAGELFF.

The V call is TRBV5-1, the J call TRBJ2-6, with 9 bases that match TRBD1. The trim removed 1 base at V and 0 bases at J, leaving 5 bases unmatched. The germline V gene has CDR1 SGHRS and CDR2 YFSETQ. This CDR3 contains 18 residues. The CDR3, as DNA: TGCGCCAGCAGCTTGTCCGGGACAGGGAGCTCTGGGGCCAACGTCCTGACTTTC. This codes for CASSLSGTGSSGANVLTF.

A word on this clone: Other DNA sequences within the sample encode an identical CDR3. The chain combines TRBV5-1 with TRBJ2-2; 7 bases fit TRBD2. Trimming at V came to 2 bases and at J to 0 bases, leaving 1 base not matched to a gene. The germline V gene has CDR1 SGHRS and CDR2 YFSETQ. The length of the CDR3 is 15 residues. This CDR3 is CASSFGGTNTGELFF. Written as DNA, the CDR3 is TGCGCCAGCAGCTTCGGGGGGACGAACACCGGGGAGCTGTTTTTT.

The chain recombines TRBV4-2 with TRBJ1-2; D not certain. Looked up from germline, CDR1 is LGHNA and CDR2 is YNFKEQ. This CDR3 spans 14 amino acids. Deletions cut 1 base from V and 0 bases from J, with 6 bases between. The CDR3 DNA reads TGTGCCAGCAGCCAAGTGTCAGCTAACTATGGCTACACCTTC. It encodes CASSQVSANYGYTF.

The rearrangement links TRBV18 to TRBJ1-2; TRBD1 matches at 7 bases. The V gene end was trimmed by 10 bases and the J gene end by 7 bases; junction bases not matched to a gene: 18. Germline-derived CDR1 and CDR2 are KGHSH and LQKENI. There are 15 residues in the CDR3. The CDR3, as DNA: TGTGCCAACCATAAGCAGGAGGGGGCTTCCGTTGGCTACACCTTC. This sequence encodes CANHKQEGASVGYTF.

On this clone: Different DNA sequences within this sample yield the same CDR3. This chain uses TRBV5-1 with TRBJ2-7; weak D call: TRBD2 (5 bases). The CDR3 is made up of 14 amino acids. The V gene lost 0 bases and the J gene lost 0 bases, with 7 bases spanning the gap. The germline V gene encodes CDR1 SGHRS and CDR2 YFSETQ. The CDR3 DNA reads TGCGCCAGCAGCTTGGCTGAGGGCTCCTACGAGCAGTACTTC. It codes for CASSLAEGSYEQYF.

The chain joins TRBV9 to TRBJ1-5; D is ambiguous. This CDR3 is built from 16 residues. Between the trimmed V and J ends, which lost 3 bases and 6 bases, there was a span of 19 bases. The V gene's germline CDR1 is SGDLS and CDR2 YYNGEE. The DNA for the CDR3 is TGTGCCAGCAGCGAAGGCCCGGCTTCTGGCACTCAGCCCCAGCATTTT. Its translation is CASSEGPASGTQPQHF.

The chain employs TRBV30 and TRBJ1-2; possibly TRBD1 for D (6 bases). CDR3 length: 15 amino acids. Per the germline V gene, CDR1 is GTSNPN and CDR2 is SVGIG (reference sequence). V shed 5 bases and J shed 4 bases, with 20 bases lying between them. This CDR3 reads CAWATLRGRVYGYTF. The CDR3 DNA reads as TGTGCCTGGGCTACCCTTCGGGGGCGGGTCTATGGCTACACCTTC.

A note on this clone: Other DNA sequences from this sample encode an identical CDR3 as well. CDR3 sequence reads: CASSYSTAYGYTF. CDR3 nucleotide sequence: TGTGCCAGCAGTTACTCCACAGCATATGGCTACACCTTC. The gene calls are TRBV6-5 and TRBJ1-2; D unclear. This CDR3 region has 13 residues. Per germline, CDR1 MNHEY and CDR2 SVGAGI. Trimming took 0 bases from V and 5 from J, leaving 7 bases between them.

The J gene is TRBJ1-6, the V gene TRBV27, with D possibly being TRBD1 (5 bases). Germline V gene sequence: CDR1 MNHEY, CDR2 SMNVEV (reference sequence). The V and J ends lost 5 bases and 6 bases respectively, with 14 bases between them. The CDR3 has 15 amino acids. The CDR3 nucleotides are TGTGCCAGCAGTCCCCCCGGACACCTTAATTCACCCCTCCACTTT. It codes for CASSPPGHLNSPLHF.

This chain connects TRBV10-3 to TRBJ1-2; maybe TRBD1 (5 bases). The CDR3 is 13 amino acids. The germline V gene has CDR1 ENHRY and CDR2 SYGVKD. V dropped 3 bases and J dropped 6 bases, with 11 bases sitting between them. The DNA of the CDR3 is TGTGCCATCAGTGATCTGAGAGGGGATGGCTACACCTTC. Translated, it gives CAISDLRGDGYTF.

The sample holds one count of this clone. The rearrangement joins TRBV9 to TRBJ2-3; D ambiguous. Germline V gene data show CDR1 as SGDLS and CDR2 as YYNGEE. The CDR3 runs 16 residues. V was trimmed by 3 bases and J by 4 bases, leaving 18 bases between them. DNA of the CDR3: TGTGCCAGCAGCGCCGAGCTGAAGAATGTGGCAGATACGCAGTATTTT. This sequence encodes CASSAELKNVADTQYF.

This chain links TRBV27 with TRBJ1-2; possibly TRBD1 for D (6 bases). V dropped 5 bases and J dropped 4 bases, with 11 bases sitting between them. Germline CDR1 reads MNHEY; CDR2 reads SMNVEV (reference sequence). The CDR3 runs to 13 residues. The CDR3 is CASSEQGTYGYTF. As DNA, the CDR3 is TGTGCCAGCAGTGAACAGGGTACCTATGGCTACACCTTC.

The gene calls are TRBV18 and TRBJ2-7, with TRBD2 identical over 9 bases. The CDR3 is made up of 15 amino acids. Germline CDR1 KGHSH, CDR2 LQKENI. The junction had 10 bases not matched to a gene; V was cut back by 6 bases and J by 4 bases. CDR3: CASSSGAGGVYEQYF. CDR3 nucleotides: TGTGCCAGCTCCTCAGGAGCGGGGGGAGTTTACGAGCAGTACTTC.

This clone appeared a single time. V gene TRBV6-6 combines with J gene TRBJ2-2; D ambiguous. Germline loops: CDR1 MNHNY, CDR2 SVGAGI (reference sequence). The CDR3 is made up of 14 amino acids. The V end lost 5 bases, the J end lost 6 bases, and 13 bases lay between the germline ends. CDR3 region: CASSRDGSPGELFF. DNA for the CDR3: TGTGCCAGCAGTCGCGACGGGTCACCCGGGGAGCTGTTTTTT.

This sequence joins TRBV6-5 and TRBJ1-2, with TRBD1 as a possible D gene (6 bases). CDR3 length: 14 residues. Germline assignment: CDR1 MNHEY and CDR2 SVGAGI. The V end was cut by 6 bases, the J end by 2 bases, with 13 bases between. CDR3 nucleotide sequence: TGTGCCAGCAGGCTGTACACAGGGAACTATGGCTACACCTTC. Translation gives CASRLYTGNYGYTF.

The gene calls are TRBV18 and TRBJ1-1; D is perhaps TRBD1 (5 bases). The CDR3 is made up of 13 amino acids. CDR1 and CDR2 (germline): KGHSH, LQKENI. V was cut by 8 bases and J by 0 bases, with 10 bases left in between. DNA of the CDR3: TGTGCCAGCACCGACAGCATGAACACTGAAGCTTTCTTT. This sequence encodes CASTDSMNTEAFF.

On this clone: Since a much larger clone is just one base distant, this may be a read error. V usage is TRBV4-2 and J usage is TRBJ1-1; D might be TRBD1 (5 bases). This CDR3 spans 13 amino acids. Germline CDR1 and CDR2: LGHNA and YNFKEQ. V dropped 4 bases and J dropped 1 base, with 7 bases sitting between them. CDR3 protein: CASSPGQNTEAFF. The CDR3 nucleotides are TGTGCCAGCAGCCCAGGACAGAACACTGAAGCTTTCTTT.

V gene TRBV30 combines with J gene TRBJ2-7; 8 bases align to TRBD2. Trimming cost V 2 bases and J 5 bases; bases outside gene matches: 8. CDR1 is GTSNPN, CDR2 SVGIG, per germline (reference sequence). CDR3 length: 14 residues. The CDR3 sequence: CAWSMSGRVNEQYF. Here the CDR3 DNA reads TGTGCCTGGAGTATGAGCGGGAGAGTCAACGAGCAGTACTTC.

A note on this clone: Sequence at one end of the junction differs from germline and may be a read error. The V gene is TRBV6-5, the J gene TRBJ1-1; D is unclear. Germline V gene lookup returns CDR1 MNHEY and CDR2 SVGAGI. This CDR3 region has 15 residues. The CDR3 protein is CASSYRTDPFTHMAF. CDR3 DNA sequence: TGTGCCAGCAGTTACCGTACCGACCCCTTTACCCACATGGCCTTT.

This clone has a single count. This may come from a read error, since a much larger clone is one base off. The chain links TRBV2 to TRBJ2-7; 7 bases map to TRBD2. CDR1 and CDR2 from the germline V gene are SNHLY and FYNNEI. The CDR3 length is 13 residues. V trimming: 6 bases; J trimming: 0 bases; junction bases outside the gene matches: 2. The CDR3 bases are TGTGCCAGCAGCCGGGAGGTCTCCTACGAGCAGTACTTC. Amino acids: CASSREVSYEQYF.

For this clone: Other nucleotide sequences in the sample specify the same CDR3. This chain joins TRBV19 and TRBJ1-1; the D is unclear. Looked up from germline, CDR1 is LNHDA and CDR2 is SQIVND (reference sequence). This CDR3 comprises 13 residues. Between the trimmed V and J ends, which lost 4 bases and 0 bases, there was a span of 6 bases. The DNA of the CDR3 is TGTGCCAGTAGTAGCAGTTTGAACACTGAAGCTTTCTTT. Encoded protein: CASSSSLNTEAFF.

The J gene is TRBJ1-2, the V gene TRBV7-2, with D uncertain. From germline, CDR1 is SGHTA and CDR2 FQGNSA. Trimming removed 1 base from V and 4 bases from J, with 13 bases in between. CDR3 length: 15 residues. The DNA of the CDR3 is TGTGCCAGCAGCTTAGATCCGGGATCTGGCTATGGCTACACCTTC. Translated, it gives CASSLDPGSGYGYTF.

CDR3: CASITGTGLRNSPLHF. The DNA of the CDR3 is TGTGCCAGCATCACCGGGACAGGCCTCCGTAATTCACCCCTCCACTTT. The chain combines TRBV5-6 with TRBJ1-6; 8 bases are shared with TRBD1. CDR1 is SGHDT, CDR2 YYEEEE, per germline. The J segment lost 6 bases and the V segment lost 6 bases, leaving 11 bases of the junction unmatched. The CDR3 has 16 residues.

The chain employs TRBV10-3 and TRBJ1-4; the match to TRBD1 covers 7 bases. CDR1 is ENHRY and CDR2 is SYGVKD in the germline V gene. Trimming took 6 bases from V and 3 from J; bases not matched to a gene: 7. This CDR3 has 15 residues. In DNA, the CDR3 is TGTGCCATCAGCCTGAACAGGGGACCTAATGAAAAACTGTTTTTT. It yields the protein CAISLNRGPNEKLFF.

V gene TRBV4-1 combines with J gene TRBJ2-1; D is perhaps TRBD2 (6 bases). Germline CDR1 is MGHRA and CDR2 is YSYEKL. The CDR3 totals 15 residues. Trimming stripped 4 bases from V and 8 bases from J, with 18 bases between. CDR3 in DNA: TGCGCCAGCAGCCTGTCCCTAAGCGGGCAGCATGAGCAGTTCTTC. It codes for CASSLSLSGQHEQFF.

This clone was detected only once. The chain has TRBV5-4 and TRBJ2-3; possibly TRBD1 for D (6 bases). This CDR3 comprises 17 residues. Germline CDR1 SGHNT, CDR2 YYREEE (reference sequence). V lost 0 bases to trimming and J lost 0 bases, with 14 bases between them. CDR3 sequence: CASSLGHGGGSTDTQYF. Here the CDR3 DNA reads TGTGCCAGCAGCTTGGGACATGGGGGCGGTAGCACAGATACGCAGTATTTT.

V and J are TRBV10-1 and TRBJ1-2, with 7 bases identical to TRBD1. The length of the CDR3 is 14 residues. Germline V gene lookup returns CDR1 WNHNN and CDR2 SYGVQD (reference sequence). The trim removed 2 bases at V and 2 bases at J, leaving 2 bases unmatched. CDR3 nucleotides: TGCGCCAGCAGTGAGGGGACAGTGAACTATGGCTACACCTTC. It translates to CASSEGTVNYGYTF.

About this clone: The same CDR3 is also encoded by other DNA sequences in this sample. CDR3 nucleotides: TGTGCCAGCAGCCCCAGCAGTTCCTACGAGCAGTACTTC. It codes for CASSPSSSYEQYF. This chain joins TRBV7-9 and TRBJ2-7; D unresolved. This CDR3 region has 13 residues. CDR1 is SEHNR and CDR2 is FQNEAQ in the germline V gene (reference sequence). V was clipped by 5 bases and J by 1 base, with 9 bases between them.